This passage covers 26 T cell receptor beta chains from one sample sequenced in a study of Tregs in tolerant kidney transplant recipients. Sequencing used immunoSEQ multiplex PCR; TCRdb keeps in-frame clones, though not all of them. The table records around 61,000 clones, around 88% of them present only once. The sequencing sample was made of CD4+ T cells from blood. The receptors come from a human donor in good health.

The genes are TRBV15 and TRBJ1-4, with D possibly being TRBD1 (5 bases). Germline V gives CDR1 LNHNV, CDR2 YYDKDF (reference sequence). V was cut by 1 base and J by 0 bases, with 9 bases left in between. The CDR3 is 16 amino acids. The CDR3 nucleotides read TGTGCCACCAGCAGAGGACAGTACGCAACTAATGAAAAACTGTTTTTT. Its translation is CATSRGQYATNEKLFF.

This chain's CDR3 is CASSSRLGTTNTGELFF. In DNA form, the CDR3 reads TGTGCCAGCAGCTCGCGGCTGGGGACAACGAACACCGGGGAGCTGTTTTTT. The genes are TRBV5-4 and TRBJ2-2; tentatively, D is TRBD1 (6 bases). The germline V gene has CDR1 SGHNT and CDR2 YYREEE (reference sequence). CDR3 length: 17 amino acids. Trimming shortened V by 3 bases and J by 0 bases, and 15 bases separated the two germline ends.

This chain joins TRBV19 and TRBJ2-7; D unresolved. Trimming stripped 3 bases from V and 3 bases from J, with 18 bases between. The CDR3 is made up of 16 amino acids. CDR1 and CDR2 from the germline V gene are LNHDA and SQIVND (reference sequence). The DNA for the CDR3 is TGTGCCAGTAGTATTTCCACAGCTCCCAGATTCTACGAGCAGTACTTC. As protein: CASSISTAPRFYEQYF. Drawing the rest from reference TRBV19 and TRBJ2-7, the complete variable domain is DGGITQSPKYLFRKEGQNVTLSCEQNLNHDAMYWYRQDPGQGLRLIYYSQIVNDFQKGDIAEGYSVSREKKESFPLTVTSAQKNPTAFYLCASSISTAPRFYEQYFGPGTRLTVT.

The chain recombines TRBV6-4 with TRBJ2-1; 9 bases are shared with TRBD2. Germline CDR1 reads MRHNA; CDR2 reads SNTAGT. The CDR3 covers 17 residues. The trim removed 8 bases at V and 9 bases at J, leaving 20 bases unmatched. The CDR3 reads CASCPTRLAASSGEQFF. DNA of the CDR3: TGTGCCAGCTGCCCGACCCGACTAGCGGCATCTTCGGGTGAGCAGTTCTTC.

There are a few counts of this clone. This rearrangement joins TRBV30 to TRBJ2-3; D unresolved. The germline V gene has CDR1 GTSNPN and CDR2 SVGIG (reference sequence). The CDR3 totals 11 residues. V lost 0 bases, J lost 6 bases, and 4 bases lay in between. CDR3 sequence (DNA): TGTGCCTGGAGTGTGGGGGATACGCAGTATTTT. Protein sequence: CAWSVGDTQYF.

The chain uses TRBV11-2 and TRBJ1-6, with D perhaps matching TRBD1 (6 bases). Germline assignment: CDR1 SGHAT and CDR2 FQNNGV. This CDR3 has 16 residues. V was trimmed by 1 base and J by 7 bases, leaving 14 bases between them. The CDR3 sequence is CASSLGRQGWNSPLHF. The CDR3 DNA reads TGTGCCAGCAGCTTAGGTCGGCAGGGGTGGAATTCACCCCTCCACTTT.

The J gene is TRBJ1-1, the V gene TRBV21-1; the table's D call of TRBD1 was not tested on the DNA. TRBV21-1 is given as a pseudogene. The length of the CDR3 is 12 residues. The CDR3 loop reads CATQWANTEAFF. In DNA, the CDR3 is TGTGCCACTCAGTGGGCGAACACTGAAGCTTTCTTT.

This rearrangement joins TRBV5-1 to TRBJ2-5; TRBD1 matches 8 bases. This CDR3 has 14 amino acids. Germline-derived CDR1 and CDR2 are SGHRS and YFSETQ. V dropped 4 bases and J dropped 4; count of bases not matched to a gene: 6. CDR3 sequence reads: CASSDDRGIETQYF. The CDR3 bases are TGCGCCAGCAGCGATGACAGGGGAATAGAGACCCAGTACTTC.

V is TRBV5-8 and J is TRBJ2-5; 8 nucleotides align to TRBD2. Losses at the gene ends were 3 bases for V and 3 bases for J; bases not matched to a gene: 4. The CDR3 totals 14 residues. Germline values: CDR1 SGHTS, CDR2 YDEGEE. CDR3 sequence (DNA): TGTGCCAGCAGCTCCGGGACTAGTGAAGAGACCCAGTACTTC. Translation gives CASSSGTSEETQYF. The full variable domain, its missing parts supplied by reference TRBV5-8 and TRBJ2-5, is EAGVTQSPTHLIKTRGQQATLRCSPISGHTSVYWYQQALGLGLQFLLWYDEGEERNRGNFPPRFSGRQFPNYSSELNVNALELEDSALYLCASSSGTSEETQYFGPGTRLLVL.

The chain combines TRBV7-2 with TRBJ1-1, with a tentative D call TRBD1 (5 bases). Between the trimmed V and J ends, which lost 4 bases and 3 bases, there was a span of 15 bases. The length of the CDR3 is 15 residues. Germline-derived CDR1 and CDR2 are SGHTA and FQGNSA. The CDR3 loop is CASSSRGRGDTEAFF. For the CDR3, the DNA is TGTGCCAGCAGCTCGCGGGGACGTGGGGACACTGAAGCTTTCTTT.

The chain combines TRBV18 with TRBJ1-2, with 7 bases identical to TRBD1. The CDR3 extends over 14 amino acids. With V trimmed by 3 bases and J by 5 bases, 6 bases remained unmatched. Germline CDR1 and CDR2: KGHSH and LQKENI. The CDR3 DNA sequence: TGTGCCAGCTCACCCGGGGAGGGGGCGTATGGCTACACCTTC. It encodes CASSPGEGAYGYTF.

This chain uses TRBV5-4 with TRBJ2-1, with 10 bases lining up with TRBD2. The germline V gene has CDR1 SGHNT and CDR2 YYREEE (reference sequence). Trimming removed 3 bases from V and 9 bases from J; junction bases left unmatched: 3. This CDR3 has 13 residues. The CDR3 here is CASSSSGSIEQFF. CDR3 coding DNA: TGTGCCAGCAGCTCTAGCGGGAGCATTGAGCAGTTCTTC.

CDR3 coding DNA: TGTGCCAGCAGTGAAGCTACGAATTCACCCCTCCACTTT. As protein: CASSEATNSPLHF. The chain links TRBV6-5 to TRBJ1-6; D remains ambiguous. The germline V gene has CDR1 MNHEY and CDR2 SVGAGI. The CDR3 runs to 13 residues. Trimming took 5 bases from V and 7 from J, leaving 9 bases between them.

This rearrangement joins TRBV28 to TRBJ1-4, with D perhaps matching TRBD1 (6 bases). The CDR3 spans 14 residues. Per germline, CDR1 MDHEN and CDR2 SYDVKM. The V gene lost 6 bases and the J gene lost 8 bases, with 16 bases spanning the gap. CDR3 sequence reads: CASSLGTLGEKLFF. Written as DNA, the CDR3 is TGTGCCAGCAGCCTCGGGACACTGGGGGAAAAACTGTTTTTT.

The CDR3, as DNA: TGCGCCAGCAGCCAAGCCCCGGGACTAGCGGTGGTTTCTGGGGCCAACGTCCTGACTTTC. Translated, it gives CASSQAPGLAVVSGANVLTF. The chain couples TRBV4-1 to TRBJ2-6; 11 positions agree with TRBD2. V lost 1 base, J lost 1 base, and 9 bases stayed unmatched. The length of the CDR3 is 20 residues. The germline gives CDR1 MGHRA, CDR2 YSYEKL.

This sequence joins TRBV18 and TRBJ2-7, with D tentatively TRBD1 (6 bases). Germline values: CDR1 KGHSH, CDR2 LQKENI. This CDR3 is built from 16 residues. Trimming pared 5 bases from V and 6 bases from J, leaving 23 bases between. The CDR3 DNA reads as TGTGCCAGCTCATCAGGTCAGGGGAACATCGCTTCCGAGCAGTACTTC. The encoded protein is CASSSGQGNIASEQYF.

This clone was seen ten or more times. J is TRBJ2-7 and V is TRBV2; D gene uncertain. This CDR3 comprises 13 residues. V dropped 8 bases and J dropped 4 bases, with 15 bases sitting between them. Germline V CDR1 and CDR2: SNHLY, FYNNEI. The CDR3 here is CASDRSVLYEQYF. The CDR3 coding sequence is TGTGCCAGCGACCGTTCGGTTCTTTACGAGCAGTACTTC.

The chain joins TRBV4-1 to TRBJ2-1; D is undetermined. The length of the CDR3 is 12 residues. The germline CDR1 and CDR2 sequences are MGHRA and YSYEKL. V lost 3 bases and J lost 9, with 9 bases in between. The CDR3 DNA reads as TGCGCCAGCAGCCACCCGTCGGGTGAGCAGTTCTTC. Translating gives CASSHPSGEQFF.

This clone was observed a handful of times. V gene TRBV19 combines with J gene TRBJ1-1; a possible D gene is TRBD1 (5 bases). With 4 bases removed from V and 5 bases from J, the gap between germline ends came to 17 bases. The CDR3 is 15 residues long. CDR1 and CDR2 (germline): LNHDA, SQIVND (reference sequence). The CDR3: CASSRMPGRRTEAFF. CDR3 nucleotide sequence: TGTGCCAGTAGTAGAATGCCAGGGAGGAGGACTGAAGCTTTCTTT.

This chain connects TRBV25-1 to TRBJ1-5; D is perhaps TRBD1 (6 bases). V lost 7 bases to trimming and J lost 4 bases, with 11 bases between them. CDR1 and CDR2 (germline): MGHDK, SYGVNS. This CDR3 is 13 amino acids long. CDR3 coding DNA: TGTGCCAGCACGGGACACGGGAATCAGCCCCAGCATTTT. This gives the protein CASTGHGNQPQHF. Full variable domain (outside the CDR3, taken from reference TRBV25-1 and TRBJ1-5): EADIYQTPRYLVIGTGKKITLECSQTMGHDKMYWYQQDPGMELHLIHYSYGVNSTEKGDLSSESTVSRIRTEHFPLTLESARPSHTSQYLCASTGHGNQPQHFGDGTRLSIL.

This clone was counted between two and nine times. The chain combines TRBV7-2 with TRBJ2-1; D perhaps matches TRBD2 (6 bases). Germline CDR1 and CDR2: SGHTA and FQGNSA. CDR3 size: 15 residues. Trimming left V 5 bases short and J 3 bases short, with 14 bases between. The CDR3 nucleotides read TGTGCCAGCAGCGCCGGGACTCCAAACTACAATGAGCAGTTCTTC. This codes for CASSAGTPNYNEQFF.

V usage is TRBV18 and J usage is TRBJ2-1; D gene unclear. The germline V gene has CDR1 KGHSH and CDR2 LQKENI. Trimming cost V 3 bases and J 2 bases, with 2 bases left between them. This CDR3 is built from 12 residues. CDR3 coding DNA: TGTGCCAGCTCACCCGCCTACAATGAGCAGTTCTTC. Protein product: CASSPAYNEQFF.

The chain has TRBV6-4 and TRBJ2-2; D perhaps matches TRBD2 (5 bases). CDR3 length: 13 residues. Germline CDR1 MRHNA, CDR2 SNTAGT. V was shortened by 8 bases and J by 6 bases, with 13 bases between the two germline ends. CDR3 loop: CASRGPVAGELFF. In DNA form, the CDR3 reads TGTGCCAGCCGGGGTCCGGTGGCCGGGGAGCTGTTTTTT.

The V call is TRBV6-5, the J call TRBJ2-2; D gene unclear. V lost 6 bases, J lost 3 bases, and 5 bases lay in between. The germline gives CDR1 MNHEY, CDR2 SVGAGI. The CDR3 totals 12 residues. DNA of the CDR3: TGTGCCAGCAGCTCGTACACCGGGGAGCTGTTTTTT. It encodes CASSSYTGELFF.

In DNA, the CDR3 is TGCGCCAGCAGCCAAGAGCGCCTCTCTGGAAACACCATATATTTT. Its translation: CASSQERLSGNTIYF. This chain connects TRBV4-3 to TRBJ1-3; D gene ambiguous. The CDR3 contains 15 residues. The ends were cut back, 0 bases at V and 0 bases at J, with 6 bases in the middle. Germline V gene sequence: CDR1 LGHNA, CDR2 YSLEER.

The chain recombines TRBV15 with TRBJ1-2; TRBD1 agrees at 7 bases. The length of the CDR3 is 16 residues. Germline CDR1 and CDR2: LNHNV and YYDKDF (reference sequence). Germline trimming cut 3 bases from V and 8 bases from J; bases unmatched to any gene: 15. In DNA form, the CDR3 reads TGTGCCACCAGCAGGGACTCGCTAGACAGGGAGGGCGGCTACACCTTC. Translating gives CATSRDSLDREGGYTF.